This T cell receptor (beta chain) was found in a study of blood T cell repertoires in COVID-19. Study context: Sites in the United States, Italy and Spain provided acute and convalescent COVID-19 samples.

Germline V CDR1 and CDR2: SNHLY, FYNNEI. V lost 4 bases, J lost 0 bases, and 3 bases stayed unmatched. The CDR3 loop spans 15 amino acids. The table came from immunoSEQ multiplex PCR; TCRdb's copy has only in-frame clones and leaves some out. Among 150,000 to 200,000 clones, approximately 90% were seen once, and the ten largest hold roughly 2.8%. The chain joins TRBV2 to TRBJ1-5, with 7 bases matching TRBD1. The material sequenced was peripheral blood. This receptor was identified in a woman aged 25 to 39 with active or convalescent COVID-19. The CDR3 DNA follows: TGTGCCAGCAGTGGACAGGGAAATAGCAATCAGCCCCAGCATTTT. This translates into CASSGQGNSNQPQHF.